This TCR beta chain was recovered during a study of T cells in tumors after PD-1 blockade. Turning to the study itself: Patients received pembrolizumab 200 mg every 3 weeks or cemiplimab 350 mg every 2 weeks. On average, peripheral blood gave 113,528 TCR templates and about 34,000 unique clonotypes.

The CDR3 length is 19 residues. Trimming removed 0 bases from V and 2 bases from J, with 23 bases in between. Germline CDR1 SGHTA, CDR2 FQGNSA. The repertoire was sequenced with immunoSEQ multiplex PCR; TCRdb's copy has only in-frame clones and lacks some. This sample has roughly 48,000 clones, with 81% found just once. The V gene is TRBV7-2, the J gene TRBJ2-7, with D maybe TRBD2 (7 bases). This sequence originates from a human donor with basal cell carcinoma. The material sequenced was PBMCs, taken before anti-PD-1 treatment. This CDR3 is CASSLAQWGGLTVPYEQYF. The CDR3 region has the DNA TGTGCCAGCAGCTTAGCCCAATGGGGGGGCCTGACAGTCCCCTACGAGCAGTACTTC.